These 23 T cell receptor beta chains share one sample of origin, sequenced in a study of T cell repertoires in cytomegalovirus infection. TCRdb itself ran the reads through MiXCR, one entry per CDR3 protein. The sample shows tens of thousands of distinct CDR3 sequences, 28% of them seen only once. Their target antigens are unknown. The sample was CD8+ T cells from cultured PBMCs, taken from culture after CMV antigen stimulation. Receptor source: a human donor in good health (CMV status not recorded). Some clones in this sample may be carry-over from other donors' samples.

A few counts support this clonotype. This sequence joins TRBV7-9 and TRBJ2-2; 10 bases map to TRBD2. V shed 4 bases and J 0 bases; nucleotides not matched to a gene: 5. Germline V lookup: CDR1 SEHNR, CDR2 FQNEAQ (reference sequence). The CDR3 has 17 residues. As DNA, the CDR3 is TGTGCCAGCAGCTACCGAACTAGCGGGACGAACACCGGGGAGCTGTTTTTT. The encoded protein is CASSYRTSGTNTGELFF. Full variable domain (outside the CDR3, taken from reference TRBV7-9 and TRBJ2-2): DTGVSQNPRHKITKRGQNVTFRCDPISEHNRLYWYRQTLGQGPEFLTYFQNEAQLEKSRLLSDRFSAERPKGSFSTLEIQRTEQGDSAMYLCASSYRTSGTNTGELFFGEGSRLTVL.

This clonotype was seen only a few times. The CDR3, as DNA: TGTGCTAGTGGTTTGGTGGCAGATACGCAGTATTTT. Translated: CASGLVADTQYF. The chain uses TRBV12-5 and TRBJ2-3; D unclear. Germline-derived CDR1 and CDR2 are LGHNT and FRNRAP. This CDR3 contains 12 residues. V shed 0 bases and J shed 4 bases, with 2 bases lying between them.

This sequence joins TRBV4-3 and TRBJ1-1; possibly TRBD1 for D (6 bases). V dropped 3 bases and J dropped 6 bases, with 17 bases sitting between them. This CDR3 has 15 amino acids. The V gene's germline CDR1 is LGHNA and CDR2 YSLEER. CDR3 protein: CASSQYSGVVAEAFF. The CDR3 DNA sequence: TGCGCCAGCAGCCAGTATTCAGGGGTTGTGGCTGAAGCTTTCTTT.

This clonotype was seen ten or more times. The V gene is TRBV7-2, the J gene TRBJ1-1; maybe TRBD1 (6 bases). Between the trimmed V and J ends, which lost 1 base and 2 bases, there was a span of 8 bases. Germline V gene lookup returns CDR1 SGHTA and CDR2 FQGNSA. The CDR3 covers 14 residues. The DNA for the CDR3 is TGTGCCAGCAGCTTAGTGGGGGCCAACACTGAAGCTTTCTTT. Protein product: CASSLVGANTEAFF.

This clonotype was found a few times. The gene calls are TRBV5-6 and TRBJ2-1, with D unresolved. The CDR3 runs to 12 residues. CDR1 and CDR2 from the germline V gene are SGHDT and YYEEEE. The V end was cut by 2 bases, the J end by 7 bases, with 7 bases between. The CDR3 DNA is TGTGCCAGCAGCTTAGGCCAAAATGAGCAGTTCTTC. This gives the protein CASSLGQNEQFF.

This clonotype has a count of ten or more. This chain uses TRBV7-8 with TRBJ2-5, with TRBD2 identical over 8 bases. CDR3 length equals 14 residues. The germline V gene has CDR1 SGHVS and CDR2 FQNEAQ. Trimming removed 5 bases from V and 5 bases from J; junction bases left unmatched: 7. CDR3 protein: CASSGSGGGETQYF. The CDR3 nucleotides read TGTGCCAGCAGCGGCAGCGGGGGAGGTGAGACCCAGTACTTC.

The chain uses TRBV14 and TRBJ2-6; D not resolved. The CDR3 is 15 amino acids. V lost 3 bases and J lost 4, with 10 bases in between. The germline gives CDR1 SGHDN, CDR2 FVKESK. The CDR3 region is CASSQMGAGANVLTF. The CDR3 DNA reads TGTGCCAGCAGCCAGATGGGCGCCGGGGCCAACGTCCTGACTTTC.

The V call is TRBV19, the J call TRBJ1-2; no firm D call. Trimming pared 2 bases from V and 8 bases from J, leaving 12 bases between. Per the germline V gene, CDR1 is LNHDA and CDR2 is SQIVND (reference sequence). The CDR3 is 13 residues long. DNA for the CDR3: TGTGCCAGTAGTATAAGTGGAGGTCCCGGCTACACCTTC. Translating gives CASSISGGPGYTF.

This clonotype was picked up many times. CDR3 DNA: TGTGCCAGCAGCTACGACAGGTACCTCGACTACGAGCAGTACTTC. Translated: CASSYDRYLDYEQYF. The chain combines TRBV7-2 with TRBJ2-7, with D perhaps TRBD1 (6 bases). The V end lost 4 bases, the J end lost 3 bases, and 16 bases lay between the germline ends. The CDR3 has 15 amino acids. CDR1 SGHTA and CDR2 FQGNSA come from the germline V gene.

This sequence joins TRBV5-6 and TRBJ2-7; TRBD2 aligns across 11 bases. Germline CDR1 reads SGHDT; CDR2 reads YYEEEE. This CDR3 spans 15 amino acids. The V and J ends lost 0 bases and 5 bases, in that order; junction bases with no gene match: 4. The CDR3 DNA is TGTGCCAGCAGCTTGGTAGCGGGAGGGCCCAACGAGCAGTACTTC. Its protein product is CASSLVAGGPNEQYF.

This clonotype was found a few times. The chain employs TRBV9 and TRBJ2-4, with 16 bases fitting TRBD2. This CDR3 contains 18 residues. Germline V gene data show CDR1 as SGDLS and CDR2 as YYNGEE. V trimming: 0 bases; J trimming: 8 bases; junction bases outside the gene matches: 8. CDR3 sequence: CASSVAGTSGRAGDIQYF. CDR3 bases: TGTGCCAGCAGCGTAGCTGGGACTAGCGGGAGGGCAGGTGACATTCAGTACTTC.

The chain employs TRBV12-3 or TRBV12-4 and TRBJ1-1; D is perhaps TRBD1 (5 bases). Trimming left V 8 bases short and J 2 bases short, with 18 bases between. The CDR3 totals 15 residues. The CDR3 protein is CASSRVYDGNTEAFF. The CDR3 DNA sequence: TGTGCCAGCTCCAGGGTTTACGATGGAAACACTGAAGCTTTCTTT.

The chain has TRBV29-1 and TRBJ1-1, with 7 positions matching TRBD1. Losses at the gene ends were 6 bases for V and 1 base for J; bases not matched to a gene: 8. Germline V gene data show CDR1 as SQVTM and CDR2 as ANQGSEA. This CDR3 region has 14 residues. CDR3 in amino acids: CSVQTGRTNTEAFF. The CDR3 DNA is TGCAGCGTGCAGACAGGGCGGACGAACACTGAAGCTTTCTTT.

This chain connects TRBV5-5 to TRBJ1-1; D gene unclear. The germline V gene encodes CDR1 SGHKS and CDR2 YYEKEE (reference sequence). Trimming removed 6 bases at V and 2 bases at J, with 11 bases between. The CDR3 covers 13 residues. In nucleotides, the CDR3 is TGTGCCAGCACCCTGACACTAAACACTGAAGCTTTCTTT. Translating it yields CASTLTLNTEAFF. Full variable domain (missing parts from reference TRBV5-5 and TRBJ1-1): DAGVTQSPTHLIKTRGQQVTLRCSPISGHKSVSWYQQVLGQGPQFIFQYYEKEERGRGNFPDRFSARQFPNYSSELNVNALLLGDSALYLCASTLTLNTEAFFGQGTRLTVV.

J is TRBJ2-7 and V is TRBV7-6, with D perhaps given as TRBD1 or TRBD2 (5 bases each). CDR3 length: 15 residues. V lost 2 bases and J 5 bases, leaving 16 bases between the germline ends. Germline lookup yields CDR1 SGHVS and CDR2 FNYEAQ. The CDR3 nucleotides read TGTGCCAGCAGCTTATGGGGCGAAGGGGACCACGAGCAGTACTTC. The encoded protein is CASSLWGEGDHEQYF. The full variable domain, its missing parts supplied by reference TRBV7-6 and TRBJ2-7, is GAGVSQSPRYKVTKRGQDVALRCDPISGHVSLYWYRQALGQGPEFLTYFNYEAQQDKSGLPNDRFSAERPEGSISTLTIQRTEQRDSAMYRCASSLWGEGDHEQYFGPGTRLTVT.

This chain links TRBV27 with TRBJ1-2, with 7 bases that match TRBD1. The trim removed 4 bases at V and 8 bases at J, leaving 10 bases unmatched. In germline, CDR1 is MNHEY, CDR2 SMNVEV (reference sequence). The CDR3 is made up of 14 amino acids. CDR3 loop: CASSSFDRVEGYTF. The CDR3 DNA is TGTGCCAGCAGTTCCTTCGACAGGGTAGAGGGCTACACCTTC.

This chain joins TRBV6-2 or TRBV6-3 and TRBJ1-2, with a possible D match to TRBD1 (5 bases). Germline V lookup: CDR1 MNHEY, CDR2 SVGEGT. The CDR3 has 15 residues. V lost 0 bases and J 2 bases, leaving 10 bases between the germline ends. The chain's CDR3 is CASSYSTQENYGYTF. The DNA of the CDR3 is TGTGCCAGCAGTTACTCGACACAGGAAAACTATGGCTACACCTTC.

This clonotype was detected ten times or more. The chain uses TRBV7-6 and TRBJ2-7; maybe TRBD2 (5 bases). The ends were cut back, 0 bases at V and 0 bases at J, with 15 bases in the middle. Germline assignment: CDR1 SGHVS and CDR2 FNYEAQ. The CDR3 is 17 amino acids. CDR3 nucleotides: TGTGCCAGCAGCTTAGCCCCTTTTGGGGAGAGCTCCTACGAGCAGTACTTC. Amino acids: CASSLAPFGESSYEQYF.

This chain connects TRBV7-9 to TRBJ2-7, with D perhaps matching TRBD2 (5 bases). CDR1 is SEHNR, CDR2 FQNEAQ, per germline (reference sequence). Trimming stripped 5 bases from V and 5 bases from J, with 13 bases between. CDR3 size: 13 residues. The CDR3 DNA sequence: TGTGCCAGCAGCCCTGGACTGAAGGACGAGCAGTACTTC. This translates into CASSPGLKDEQYF. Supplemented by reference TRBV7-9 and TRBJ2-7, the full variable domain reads DTGVSQNPRHKITKRGQNVTFRCDPISEHNRLYWYRQTLGQGPEFLTYFQNEAQLEKSRLLSDRFSAERPKGSFSTLEIQRTEQGDSAMYLCASSPGLKDEQYFGPGTRLTVT.

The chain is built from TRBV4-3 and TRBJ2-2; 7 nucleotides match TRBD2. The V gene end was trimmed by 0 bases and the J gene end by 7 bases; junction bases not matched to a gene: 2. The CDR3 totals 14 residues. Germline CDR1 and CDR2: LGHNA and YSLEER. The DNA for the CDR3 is TGCGCCAGCAGCCAAGAAGGACTAGTCGGGGAGCTGTTTTTT. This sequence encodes CASSQEGLVGELFF.

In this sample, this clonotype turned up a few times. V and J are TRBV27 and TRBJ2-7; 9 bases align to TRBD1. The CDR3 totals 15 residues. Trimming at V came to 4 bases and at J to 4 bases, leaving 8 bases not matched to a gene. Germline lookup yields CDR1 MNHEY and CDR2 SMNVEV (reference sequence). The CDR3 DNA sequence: TGTGCCAGCAGTTCATCGGGACAGGGCGCGTACGAGCAGTACTTC. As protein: CASSSSGQGAYEQYF.

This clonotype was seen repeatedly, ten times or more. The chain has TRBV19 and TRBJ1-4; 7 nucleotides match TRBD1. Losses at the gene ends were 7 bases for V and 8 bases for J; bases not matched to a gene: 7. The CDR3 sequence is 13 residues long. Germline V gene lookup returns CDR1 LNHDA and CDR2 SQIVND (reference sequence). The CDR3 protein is CASTDRVSEKLFF. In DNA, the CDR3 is TGTGCCAGTACTGACAGGGTTAGCGAAAAACTGTTTTTT.

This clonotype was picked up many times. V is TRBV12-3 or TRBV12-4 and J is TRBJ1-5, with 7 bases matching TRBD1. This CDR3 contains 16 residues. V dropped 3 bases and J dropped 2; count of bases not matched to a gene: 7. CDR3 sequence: CASSLERGRGNQPQHF. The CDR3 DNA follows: TGTGCCAGCAGTTTGGAGAGGGGGCGAGGCAATCAGCCCCAGCATTTT.